Following are 13 T cell receptor beta chains from one sample sequenced in a study of shared clonotypes between healthy human individuals. Data came from immunoSEQ multiplex PCR; TCRdb stores just in-frame clones and leaves some out. The table shows roughly 1,800,000 clones, with about 95% occurring only once. Naivety among CD8 cells was defined by CD45RO negativity and positive CCR7 selection, thereby excluding terminally differentiated effector memory CD45RA+ cells. Sequencing input: naive CD8+ T cells sorted from blood. All receptors derive from a man aged 18 to 29 in good health.

The rearrangement joins TRBV27 to TRBJ2-7, with D maybe TRBD2 (6 bases). V was clipped by 6 bases and J by 2 bases, with 11 bases between them. The CDR3 loop spans 13 amino acids. Germline V lookup: CDR1 MNHEY, CDR2 SMNVEV (reference sequence). This CDR3 reads CASSAGSAYEQYF. In DNA, the CDR3 is TGTGCCAGCAGCGCGGGATCGGCCTACGAGCAGTACTTC.

The rearrangement uses TRBV4-1 and TRBJ1-3, with D possibly matching TRBD1 (6 bases). The germline V gene encodes CDR1 MGHRA and CDR2 YSYEKL. The V end was cut by 0 bases, the J end by 2 bases, with 11 bases between. The CDR3 consists of 16 residues. CDR3 bases: TGCGCCAGCAGCCAAGAGGGAGAGGGGGCTGGAAACACCATATATTTT. Translating gives CASSQEGEGAGNTIYF.

The genes are TRBV19 and TRBJ1-5; D not certain. Germline values: CDR1 LNHDA, CDR2 SQIVND (reference sequence). V was cut by 3 bases and J by 0 bases, with 12 bases left in between. The CDR3 contains 16 residues. CDR3 protein: CASSIPLTTSNQPQHF. In DNA form, the CDR3 reads TGTGCCAGTAGTATCCCCCTGACAACTAGCAATCAGCCCCAGCATTTT.

V and J are TRBV6-1 and TRBJ1-2; perhaps TRBD1 as D (5 bases). The CDR3 is 10 amino acids. In germline, CDR1 is MNHNS, CDR2 SASEGT. The V end lost 8 bases, the J end lost 8 bases, and 9 bases lay between the germline ends. CDR3 in amino acids: CASASGGYTF. The CDR3, as DNA: TGTGCCAGCGCCTCAGGGGGCTACACCTTC.

This chain links TRBV18 with TRBJ1-2; 9 positions match TRBD1. The V segment lost 0 bases and the J segment 2 bases; nucleotides outside the gene matches: 7. The CDR3 spans 17 residues. The germline gives CDR1 KGHSH, CDR2 LQKENI. Here the CDR3 DNA reads TGTGCCAGCTCACCACCCCGGACAGGGGAACCGAACTATGGCTACACCTTC. It encodes CASSPPRTGEPNYGYTF.

In the case of this clone: This CDR3 is also generated by other DNA sequences in the sample. V usage is TRBV5-4 and J usage is TRBJ2-7; no firm D call. Germline V gene sequence: CDR1 SGHNT, CDR2 YYREEE (reference sequence). V dropped 3 bases and J dropped 6 bases, with 19 bases sitting between them. The CDR3 has 15 residues. As DNA, the CDR3 is TGTGCCAGCAGCTACGGGCCCCCGGGTTGGACCGAGCAGTACTTC. This translates into CASSYGPPGWTEQYF.

Regarding this clone: This specimen includes other DNA sequences encoding the same CDR3. The chain has TRBV15 and TRBJ2-7, with 7 positions matching TRBD2. Germline V gene sequence: CDR1 LNHNV, CDR2 YYDKDF (reference sequence). J lost 6 bases, V lost 0 bases, and 5 bases had no gene match. This CDR3 spans 14 amino acids. The CDR3 DNA follows: TGTGCCACCAGCAGAGACGCGGGAGTCGGCGAGCAGTACTTC. Translated, it gives CATSRDAGVGEQYF.

The chain recombines TRBV27 with TRBJ2-2; the D is unclear. Germline V gene sequence: CDR1 MNHEY, CDR2 SMNVEV (reference sequence). The CDR3 is made up of 15 amino acids. V gave up 2 bases and J gave up 2 bases, with 9 bases separating them. CDR3 nucleotides: TGTGCCAGCAGTTTACGTCAGGATAACACCGGGGAGCTGTTTTTT. This sequence encodes CASSLRQDNTGELFF.

The chain is built from TRBV6-1 and TRBJ2-7, with 10 bases aligning to TRBD1. The ends lost 10 bases at V and 3 bases at J; junction bases unmatched: 6. CDR3 length: 13 amino acids. Germline-derived CDR1 and CDR2 are MNHNS and SASEGT. Written as DNA, the CDR3 is TGTGCCACCAGCCGGGACAGGGGCTACGAGCAGTACTTC. Translation gives CATSRDRGYEQYF.

The CDR3: CASSAWTSGTYNEQFF. The CDR3 DNA reads TGTGCCAGCAGCGCCTGGACTAGCGGGACCTACAATGAGCAGTTCTTC. The rearrangement uses TRBV5-4 and TRBJ2-1; TRBD2 agrees at 12 bases. This CDR3 contains 16 residues. The V segment lost 4 bases and the J segment 2 bases; nucleotides outside the gene matches: 4. Per the germline V gene, CDR1 is SGHNT and CDR2 is YYREEE (reference sequence).

The V gene is TRBV4-1, the J gene TRBJ2-3; 7 bases agree with TRBD2. Trimming took 4 bases from V and 0 from J; bases not matched to a gene: 1. CDR1 is MGHRA and CDR2 is YSYEKL in the germline V gene. This CDR3 spans 14 amino acids. For the CDR3, the DNA is TGCGCCAGCAGCCGGGAGGGTAGCACAGATACGCAGTATTTT. It is translated as CASSREGSTDTQYF.

This chain joins TRBV27 and TRBJ2-3, with 7 bases fitting TRBD2. This CDR3 comprises 16 residues. Germline V lookup: CDR1 MNHEY, CDR2 SMNVEV (reference sequence). Unmatched junction bases numbered 7, after V lost 1 base and J lost 3 bases. DNA for the CDR3: TGTGCCAGCAGTTTATTTGGCGGGAGTCTGACAGATACGCAGTATTTT. This translates into CASSLFGGSLTDTQYF.

The V gene is TRBV7-8, the J gene TRBJ2-7; 10 bases are shared with TRBD2. The CDR3 loop spans 18 amino acids. Trimming cost V 1 base and J 0 bases; bases outside gene matches: 9. The germline CDR1 and CDR2 sequences are SGHVS and FQNEAQ. Here the CDR3 DNA reads TGTGCCAGCAGCTTAGTCCTCGCACTAGCGGGATCCTCCTACGAGCAGTACTTC. Translating it yields CASSLVLALAGSSYEQYF.